Listed below are T cell receptor beta chains from one sample, sequenced in a study of blood T cell repertoires in COVID-19. TCRdb's copy holds only in-frame clones and misses some; the assay was immunoSEQ multiplex PCR. The table lists roughly 200,000 clones, about nine tenths of them singletons. Source material: PBMCs or T cells enriched from blood (not recorded which). The receptors were sampled from a woman in her twenties or thirties who had recovered from COVID-19. The conserved cysteine and the conserved F or W are not part of the CDR3 here.

V gene	J gene	CDR3 length	CDR3 protein
TRBV12-3/TRBV12-4	TRBJ1-6	11	ASSLLEGSPLH
TRBV2	TRBJ2-5	13	ASSDLGLHQETQY
TRBV10-2	TRBJ2-7	12	ASSDSLSSYEQY
TRBV2	TRBJ2-7	12	ASAEQGIPYEQY
TRBV10-3	TRBJ1-2	12	AISEVQGYYGYT
TRBV4-3	TRBJ2-1	12	ASSQEITYNEQF
TRBV7-3	TRBJ2-3	15	ASSPHARGASTDTQY
TRBV18	TRBJ1-1	15	ASSLLSTGSEGTEAF
TRBV5-5	TRBJ1-1	9	ASSLMGGAF
TRBV7-3	TRBJ2-1	16	ASSPQGAGGPNYNEQF
TRBV29-1	TRBJ2-7	11	SVGAGLTYEQY
TRBV19	TRBJ2-7	10	ASSIGSYEQY
TRBV5-1	TRBJ2-2	13	ASSLDRGSTGELF
TRBV19	TRBJ1-1	13	ASSIGEGLNTEAF
TRBV7-9	TRBJ1-1	14	ASSLPIDRLNTEAF
TRBV30	TRBJ1-1	15	AWSRGGPEFMNTEAF
TRBV5-1	TRBJ2-3	16	ASSLGGRILLGTDTQY
TRBV5-1	TRBJ1-4	15	ASSLDAGGDSNEKLF
TRBV19	TRBJ1-2	12	ASRSGQGNYGYT
TRBV27	TRBJ1-2	16	ASSLSPDRSPVLYGYT
TRBV6-6	TRBJ1-5	14	ASSTYRGQGNQPQH
TRBV7-7	TRBJ2-7	13	ASSLASGESYEQY
TRBV27	TRBJ1-2	12	ASSLDRGNYGYT
TRBV5-1	TRBJ2-7	12	ASSIRQGSGEQY
TRBV7-3	TRBJ2-1	11	ASSPGRLAEQF
TRBV13	TRBJ1-6	20	ASSEFRLRDSLTSSYNSPLH
TRBV4-2	TRBJ1-5	13	ASSPDRGGNQPQH
TRBV4-2	TRBJ1-2	11	ASSHEQAYGYT
TRBV5-4	TRBJ2-7	13	ASSLMRVGNYEQY
TRBV27	TRBJ2-2	18	ASSPNPSPSGGAGTGELF
TRBV4-1	TRBJ2-7	16	ASSQESGLAGGPYEQY
TRBV18	TRBJ2-2	14	ASSPPSRQTTGELF
TRBV5-4	TRBJ1-4	12	ASSLAGKDEKLF
TRBV29-1	TRBJ2-1	12	SVGRGQGADEQF
TRBV10-3	TRBJ1-5	14	AISEERHSSNQPQH
TRBV27	TRBJ2-1	14	ASSPKRGTGRPEQF
TRBV7-3	TRBJ2-3	13	ASSLTGTAADTQY
TRBV18	TRBJ1-2	12	ASSPYRDNYGYT
TRBV5-4	TRBJ2-5	12	ASSRTSTSEAQY
TRBV9	TRBJ1-1	12	ASSPGGEDTEAF
TRBV25-1	TRBJ1-1	12	ASSDPGVNTEAF
TRBV2	TRBJ1-1	12	ASSEAPGNTEAF
TRBV5-6	TRBJ1-1	17	ASSLGPRVASLGWVEAF
TRBV18	TRBJ2-7	11	ASSPLLGNEQY
TRBV19	TRBJ1-4	11	ASNRGPNEKLF
TRBV7-2	TRBJ2-1	11	ASSLARYNEQF
TRBV19	TRBJ2-5	14	ASSLGLGRTQETQY
TRBV7-9	TRBJ1-3	13	ASSYPRVPGNTIY
TRBV19	TRBJ1-4	13	ASSIRTGGAEKLF
TRBV7-9	TRBJ1-1	12	ASSFWTENTEAF
TRBV19	TRBJ1-5	14	ASSMEGAVSNQPQH
TRBV3-1/TRBV3-2	TRBJ1-2	10	ASSQAGYGYT